This T cell receptor beta chain was found in a study of T cells after yellow fever vaccination. Study results and caveats: Abundant clonotypes (contaminants from the bulk population) could be present in FACS-sorted repertoires. Shared CD4/CD8 clonotypes were a small share, likely from convergent recombination. In post-booster samples, most primary-vaccination clones reappeared (roughly 96% CD4, 88% CD8).

TCR cDNA, made by 5'RACE template switching, carried an added universal primer site and UMIs. TCRdb analysed the 5' RACE reads with MiXCR anew, one entry per CDR3 protein. The profile shows about 340,000 distinct CDR3 sequences, 8% to 10% of them singletons. Of note for this clonotype: What it recognizes is unknown.

Per the germline V gene, CDR1 is MNHNS and CDR2 is SASEGT. The CDR3 extends over 13 amino acids. V dropped 6 bases and J dropped 4; count of bases not matched to a gene: 2. The receptor's source is a young man who received the YFV17D yellow fever vaccine. The genes are TRBV6-1 and TRBJ2-3; 9 bases line up with TRBD1. This material consisted of PBMCs, taken on the day of the first yellow fever vaccination. The DNA for the CDR3 is TGTGCCAGCAGCGGGACAGGGCCAGATACGCAGTATTTT. This gives the protein CASSGTGPDTQYF.